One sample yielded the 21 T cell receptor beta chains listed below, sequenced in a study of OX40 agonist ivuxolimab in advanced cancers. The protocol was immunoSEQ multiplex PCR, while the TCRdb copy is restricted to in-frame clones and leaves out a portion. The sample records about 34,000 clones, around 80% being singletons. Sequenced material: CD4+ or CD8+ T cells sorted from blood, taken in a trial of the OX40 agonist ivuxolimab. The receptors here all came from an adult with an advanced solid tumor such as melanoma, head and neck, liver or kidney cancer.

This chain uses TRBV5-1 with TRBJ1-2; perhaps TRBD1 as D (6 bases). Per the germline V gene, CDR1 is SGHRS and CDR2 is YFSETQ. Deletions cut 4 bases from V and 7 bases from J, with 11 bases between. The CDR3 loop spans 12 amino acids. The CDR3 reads CASSVTGIGYTF. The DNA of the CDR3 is TGCGCCAGCAGCGTTACAGGGATTGGCTACACCTTC.

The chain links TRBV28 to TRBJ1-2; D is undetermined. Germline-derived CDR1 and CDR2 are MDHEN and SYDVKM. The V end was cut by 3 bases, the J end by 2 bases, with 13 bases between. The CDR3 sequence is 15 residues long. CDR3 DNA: TGTGCCAGCAGTTTTCTATTCAGGCCGAACTATGGCTACACCTTC. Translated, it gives CASSFLFRPNYGYTF.

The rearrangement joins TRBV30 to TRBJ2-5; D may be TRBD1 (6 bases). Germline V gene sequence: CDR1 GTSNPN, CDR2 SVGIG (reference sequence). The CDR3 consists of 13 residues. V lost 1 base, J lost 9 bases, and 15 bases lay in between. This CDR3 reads CAWSAGQKVAQYF. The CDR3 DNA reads TGTGCCTGGAGTGCTGGACAGAAAGTGGCCCAGTACTTC.

The CDR3 sequence is CASSPRQAGGYTF. The CDR3, as DNA: TGTGCCAGCAGCCCCCGACAGGCGGGGGGCTACACCTTC. V gene TRBV7-2 combines with J gene TRBJ1-2, with a tentative D call TRBD1 (6 bases). The germline gives CDR1 SGHTA, CDR2 FQGNSA. The ends were cut back, 5 bases at V and 8 bases at J, with 15 bases in the middle. The length of the CDR3 is 13 residues.

The CDR3 loop is CASARAYNEQFF. CDR3 in DNA: TGTGCCAGCGCTAGAGCTTACAATGAGCAGTTCTTC. This chain joins TRBV6-5 and TRBJ2-1; D is uncertain. Looked up from germline, CDR1 is MNHEY and CDR2 is SVGAGI. The CDR3 has 12 amino acids. The V end was cut by 8 bases, the J end by 4 bases, with 9 bases between.

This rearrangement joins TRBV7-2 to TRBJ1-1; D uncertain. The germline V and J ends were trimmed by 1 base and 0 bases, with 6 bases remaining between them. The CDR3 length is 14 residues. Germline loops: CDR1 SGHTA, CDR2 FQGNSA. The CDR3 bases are TGTGCCAGCAGCTTAGTCTCCATGAACACTGAAGCTTTCTTT. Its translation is CASSLVSMNTEAFF.

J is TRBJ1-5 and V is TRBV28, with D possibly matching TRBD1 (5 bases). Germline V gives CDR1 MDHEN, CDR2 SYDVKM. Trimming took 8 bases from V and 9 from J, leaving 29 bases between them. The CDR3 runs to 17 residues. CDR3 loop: CASGLGGVASAGGPQHF. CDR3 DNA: TGTGCCAGCGGACTCGGGGGAGTGGCATCCGCCGGGGGGCCCCAGCATTTT.

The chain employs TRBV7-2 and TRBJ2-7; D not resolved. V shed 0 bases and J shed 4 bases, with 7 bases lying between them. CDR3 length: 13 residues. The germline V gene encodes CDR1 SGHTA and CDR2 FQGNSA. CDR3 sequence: CASSLAVGYEQYF. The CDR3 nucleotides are TGTGCCAGCAGCTTAGCGGTCGGATACGAGCAGTACTTC.

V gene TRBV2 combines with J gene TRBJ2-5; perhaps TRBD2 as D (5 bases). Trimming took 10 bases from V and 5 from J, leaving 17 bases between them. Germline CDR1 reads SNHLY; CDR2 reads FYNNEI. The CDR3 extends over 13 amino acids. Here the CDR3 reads CATSGGRVETQYF. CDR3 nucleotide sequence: TGTGCCACCTCGGGTGGGCGGGTGGAGACCCAGTACTTC.

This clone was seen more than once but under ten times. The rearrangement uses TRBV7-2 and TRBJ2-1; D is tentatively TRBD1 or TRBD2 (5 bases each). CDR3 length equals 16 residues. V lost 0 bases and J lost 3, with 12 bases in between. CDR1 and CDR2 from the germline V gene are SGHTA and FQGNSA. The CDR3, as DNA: TGTGCCAGCAGCTTAGCGTGGGGGTTAAACTACAATGAGCAGTTCTTC. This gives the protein CASSLAWGLNYNEQFF.

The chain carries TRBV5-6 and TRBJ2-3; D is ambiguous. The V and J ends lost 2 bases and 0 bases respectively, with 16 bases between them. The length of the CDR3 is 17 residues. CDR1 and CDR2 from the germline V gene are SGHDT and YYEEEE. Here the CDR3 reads CASSFLEVGDSTDTQYF. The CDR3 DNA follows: TGTGCCAGCAGCTTTCTAGAAGTCGGAGATAGCACAGATACGCAGTATTTT.

The CDR3 here is CASSVRTGQPMNTEAFF. The CDR3 DNA is TGTGCCAGTAGTGTCAGAACGGGACAACCGATGAACACTGAAGCTTTCTTT. The gene calls are TRBV19 and TRBJ1-1; TRBD1 is a possible D gene (6 bases). CDR3 length: 17 amino acids. V dropped 5 bases and J dropped 0 bases, with 19 bases sitting between them. CDR1 is LNHDA and CDR2 is SQIVND in the germline V gene (reference sequence). The variable domain in full, completed from reference TRBV19 and TRBJ1-1, reads DGGITQSPKYLFRKEGQNVTLSCEQNLNHDAMYWYRQDPGQGLRLIYYSQIVNDFQKGDIAEGYSVSREKKESFPLTVTSAQKNPTAFYLCASSVRTGQPMNTEAFFGQGTRLTVV.

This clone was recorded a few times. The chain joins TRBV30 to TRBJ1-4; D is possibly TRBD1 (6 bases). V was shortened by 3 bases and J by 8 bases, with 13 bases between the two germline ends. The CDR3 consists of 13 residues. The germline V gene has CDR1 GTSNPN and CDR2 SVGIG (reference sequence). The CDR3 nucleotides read TGTGCCTGGAGGGGGGGGGCCAGAGAAAAACTGTTTTTT. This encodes CAWRGGAREKLFF.

CDR3 sequence (DNA): TGTGCCAGCAGCGGGAGGAGCTACGAGCAGTACTTC. Protein product: CASSGRSYEQYF. The V call is TRBV7-9, the J call TRBJ2-7, with D maybe TRBD2 (6 bases). The V and J ends lost 5 bases and 3 bases respectively, with 8 bases between them. Germline V gene data show CDR1 as SEHNR and CDR2 as FQNEAQ (reference sequence). The CDR3 spans 12 residues.

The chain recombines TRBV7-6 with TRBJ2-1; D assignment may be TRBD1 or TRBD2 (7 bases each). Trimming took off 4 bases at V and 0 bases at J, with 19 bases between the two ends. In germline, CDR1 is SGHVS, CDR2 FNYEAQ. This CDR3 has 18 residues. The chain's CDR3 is CASSSDNRGGSSYNEQFF. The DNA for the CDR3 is TGTGCCAGCAGCTCAGACAACAGGGGCGGGAGCTCCTACAATGAGCAGTTCTTC.

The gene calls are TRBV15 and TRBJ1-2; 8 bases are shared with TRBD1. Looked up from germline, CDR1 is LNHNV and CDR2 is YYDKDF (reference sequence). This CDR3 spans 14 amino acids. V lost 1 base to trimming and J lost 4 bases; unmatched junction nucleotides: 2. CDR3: CATSRGTGIYGYTF. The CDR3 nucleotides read TGTGCCACCAGCAGAGGGACAGGGATCTATGGCTACACCTTC.

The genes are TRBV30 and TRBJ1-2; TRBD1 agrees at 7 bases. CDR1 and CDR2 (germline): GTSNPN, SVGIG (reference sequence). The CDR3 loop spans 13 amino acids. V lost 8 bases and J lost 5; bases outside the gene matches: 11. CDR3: CAVRGQGSYGYTF. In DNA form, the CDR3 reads TGTGCCGTAAGGGGGCAGGGCTCGTATGGCTACACCTTC.

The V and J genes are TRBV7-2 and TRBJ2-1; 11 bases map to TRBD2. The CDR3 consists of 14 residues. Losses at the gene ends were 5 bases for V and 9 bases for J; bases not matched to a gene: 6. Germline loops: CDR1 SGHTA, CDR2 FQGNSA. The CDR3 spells CASSGTSGHGEQFF. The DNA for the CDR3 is TGTGCCAGCAGCGGGACTAGCGGACACGGTGAGCAGTTCTTC.

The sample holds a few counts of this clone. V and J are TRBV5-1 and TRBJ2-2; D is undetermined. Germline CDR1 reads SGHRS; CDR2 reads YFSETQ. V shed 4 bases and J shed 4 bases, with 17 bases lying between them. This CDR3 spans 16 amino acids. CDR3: CASSKDPPGLTGELFF. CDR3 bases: TGCGCCAGCAGCAAGGACCCGCCAGGTCTCACCGGGGAGCTGTTTTTT.

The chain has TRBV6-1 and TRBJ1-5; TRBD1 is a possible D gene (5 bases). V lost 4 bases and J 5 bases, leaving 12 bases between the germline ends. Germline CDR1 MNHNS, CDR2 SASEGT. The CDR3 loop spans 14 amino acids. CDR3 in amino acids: CASSVGGSDQPQHF. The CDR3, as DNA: TGTGCCAGCAGTGTCGGGGGGTCGGATCAGCCCCAGCATTTT.

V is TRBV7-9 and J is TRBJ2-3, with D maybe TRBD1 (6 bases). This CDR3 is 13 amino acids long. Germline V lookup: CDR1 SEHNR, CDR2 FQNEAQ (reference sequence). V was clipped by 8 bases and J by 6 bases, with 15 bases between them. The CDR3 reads CASWGLMGDTQYF. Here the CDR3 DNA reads TGTGCCAGCTGGGGGCTTATGGGTGATACGCAGTATTTT.